A single T cell receptor (beta chain) is shown here with its context. This clonotype was detected many times. The target of this receptor is not known. No quality values exist for individual bases; no much larger clone is one base distant. The TCR beta CDR3 regions were amplified from RNA transcripts. For the first round of RT-PCR on the TCR CDR3, the HTBI primer set was used together with the Qiagen OneStep RT-PCR kit. Libraries were constructed in a second round of multiplex PCR, after which size selection and purification were carried out. Paired-end sequencing of the libraries was performed with 100 bp reads on an Illumina HiSeq2000. In the original analysis: SOAPnuke was used to process the raw data, removing reads that contained adapters or uncalled bases, had a mean Phred below 15, or lacked an exact match to the constant primer or identifier. COPE v1.2.5 was used to merge the high-quality paired reads, and each unique nucleotide sequence was defined as a clonotype. MiTCR v1.1 was used to align the clonotypes against IMGT TRBV, TRBD and TRBJ reference segments. Analysis was restricted to V-J combinations with a frequency above 0.0001, which covered 99.2% of repertoires. A TCS score was defined as the ratio between F50 (clonal expansion) and ExV (chaos), using BLOSUM62-based TCRdist between CDR3 peptides within each V-J. Welch's t-statistics and random forest reduced 500 to 550 V-J features to roughly 13, which were used in a naive Bayes classifier (R e1071). TCRdb cleaned the public reads at Q25 with fastp, built clones with MiXCR and kept in-frame beta chains. Each CDR3 protein gets just one entry, which takes the most common genes and DNA from the rows behind it. The V and J calls here are based on TCRdb, not the publication. Counted in this sample were a few hundred thousand distinct CDR3 sequences; just under 25% of them appeared once. The top ten constitute less than 75% of the sample.

A patient counted as having stable Graves' hyperthyroidism if no progression to ophthalmopathy occurred over 18 months of follow-up. Hyperthyroidism patients were aged 18 to 65 years and newly diagnosed, with disease duration of less than 2 months. Exclusion was applied to patients with uncontrolled infections, other autoimmune diseases, pregnancy or lactation. Clinical symptoms, serum thyroxine and TRAb, thyroid ultrasound, and orbital computed tomography formed the basis for the diagnoses. PBMCs were separated from roughly 10 ml of fresh peripheral blood using Ficoll-Paque density gradient centrifugation. Total RNA was extracted with Trizol reagent, and quality was checked on an Agilent 2100 Bioanalyzer. This entry comes from a study of T cells in Graves' hyperthyroidism and ophthalmopathy (dated by TCRdb to 2018 to 2020). Regarding the study in general: Peripheral blood samples were taken at the time of initial diagnosis, prior to any treatment. The study also compared thyroid tissue and blood T-cell repertoires from five or six Graves' hyperthyroidism patients. Whether ophthalmopathy could be predicted prospectively was tested in an independent validation cohort made up of about 18 hyperthyroidism patients plus 17 patients who later progressed to ophthalmopathy. The 80 to 100 discovery patients were randomly divided into training and test sets at a 7:3 ratio. After sampling, hyperthyroidism patients received methimazole starting at 30 mg daily, and ophthalmopathy patients received high-dose intravenous methylprednisolone. A discovery cohort of about 95 patients, about 40 with Graves' ophthalmopathy and under 60 with stable Graves' hyperthyroidism, was used to find distinguishing TCR V-J signatures. The paper describes TCR Vbeta CDR3 sequencing of 120 to 150 peripheral blood samples, made up of about 40 ophthalmopathy patients, more than 70 hyperthyroidism patients and approximately 17 progressor patients. What the work shows at the level of the full study, not this receptor alone: In cross-validation, a model built on a 13 V-J signature told ophthalmopathy apart from stable hyperthyroidism with approximately 90% sensitivity and approximately 81% specificity, and in testing the same model reached 80%/75%. Most expanded thyroid clonotypes (frequency above 0.001) were also detected in blood, a finding suggesting that blood repertoires may reflect thyroid immune responses. No statistical method was used to fix the sample size in advance, and group allocation was not hidden from the investigators. In validation, the model predicted progression to ophthalmopathy with approximately 71% sensitivity and approximately 78% specificity, a median of approximately 6.5 months before onset.

The germline V gene (reference sequence) gives CDR1 as DFQATT and CDR2 as SNEGSKA. V lost 1 base and J lost 2 bases; the stretch between them is 6 bases long. Measured from the cysteine to the phenylalanine, the CDR3 is 13 residues long. Only CDR3 DNA is held: 39 bases, read in frame from base 1. The chain couples TRBV20-1 to TRBJ2-1; no D gene is confidently identified. The origin of this receptor is a man aged 45-65 years with Graves' hyperthyroidism. The sample consisted of blood. CDR3 protein: CSARGSAYNEQFF. The DNA is as follows: TGCAGTGCTAGAGGGTCTGCCTACAATGAGCAGTTCTTC.